The 32 T cell receptor beta chains reported below all come from one sample, sequenced in a study of T cell repertoires in cytomegalovirus infection. TCRdb recomputed calls from the reads with MiXCR, one row per CDR3 protein. The sample consists of around 180,000 distinct CDR3 sequences, 28% of them appearing once. Source material: PBMCs. The receptors originated from a human donor in good health (CMV status not recorded). Some clones in this sample may be carry-over from other donors' samples.

A word on this clonotype: Being one base from a much bigger clone, this may be a read error. The rearrangement uses TRBV7-2 and TRBJ2-2; D tentatively reads TRBD1 or TRBD2 (5 bases each). With 4 bases removed from V and 2 bases from J, the gap between germline ends came to 17 bases. The germline CDR1 and CDR2 sequences are SGHTA and FQGNSA. This CDR3 is built from 17 residues. CDR3 bases: TGTGCCAGCAGCTCAGTCGGGGCAACAGCTAACACCGGGGAGCTGTTTTTT. It codes for CASSSVGATANTGELFF.

As concerns this clonotype: At one of its ends the junction is not consistent with the germline gene, which may arise from a read error. V and J are TRBV15 and TRBJ2-4, with 7 nucleotides matching TRBD1. This CDR3 has 15 residues. Looked up from germline, CDR1 is LNHNV and CDR2 is YYDKDF (reference sequence). The DNA of the CDR3 is TGTGCCACCAGCAGGGGAACAGGGGCCAAAAGCATTCAGTACTTC. Amino acid sequence: CATSRGTGAKSIQYF.

This chain links TRBV20-1 with TRBJ1-5, with 7 bases identical to TRBD1. The CDR3 extends over 15 amino acids. Trimming at V came to 6 bases and at J to 5 bases, leaving 13 bases not matched to a gene. Germline V gene data show CDR1 as DFQATT and CDR2 as SNEGSKA (reference sequence). CDR3 sequence: CSAPRGGGPDQPQHF. The CDR3 bases are TGCAGTGCCCCTCGGGGAGGGGGCCCTGATCAGCCCCAGCATTTT.

This clonotype was seen many times. The gene calls are TRBV5-1 and TRBJ2-2; D remains unclear. The CDR3 runs to 15 residues. Germline V CDR1 and CDR2: SGHRS, YFSETQ. V dropped 2 bases and J dropped 0 bases, with 8 bases sitting between them. This CDR3 is CASSFSGSNTGELFF. The CDR3 DNA sequence: TGCGCCAGCAGCTTCTCAGGTTCGAACACCGGGGAGCTGTTTTTT.

The chain recombines TRBV7-2 with TRBJ2-5; 8 positions match TRBD2. The V gene's germline CDR1 is SGHTA and CDR2 FQGNSA. V shed 2 bases and J 2 bases; nucleotides not matched to a gene: 7. This CDR3 has 16 amino acids. The CDR3 protein is CASSLRRGARQETQYF. CDR3 DNA: TGTGCCAGCAGCTTAAGGCGGGGGGCGAGGCAAGAGACCCAGTACTTC. Drawing the rest from reference TRBV7-2 and TRBJ2-5, the complete variable domain is GAGVSQSPSNKVTEKGKDVELRCDPISGHTALYWYRQSLGQGLEFLIYFQGNSAPDKSGLPSDRFSAERTGGSVSTLTIQRTQQEDSAVYLCASSLRRGARQETQYFGPGTRLLVL.

The J gene is TRBJ1-2, the V gene TRBV11-2; 9 bases line up with TRBD1. Trimming took 5 bases from V and 2 from J; bases not matched to a gene: 18. This CDR3 contains 19 residues. CDR1 and CDR2 (germline): SGHAT, FQNNGV. CDR3 protein: CASSTRTRDRVERNYGYTF. CDR3 in DNA: TGTGCCAGCAGCACTCGTACCCGGGACAGGGTAGAAAGAAACTATGGCTACACCTTC.

This clonotype was counted at least ten times. The chain couples TRBV11-2 to TRBJ1-2; perhaps TRBD1 as D (5 bases). Germline CDR1 and CDR2: SGHAT and FQNNGV. This CDR3 region has 16 residues. V lost 0 bases and J 5 bases, leaving 16 bases between the germline ends. Here the CDR3 DNA reads TGTGCCAGCAGCTTAGATCTGGCTGGGGGGGAGTATGGCTACACCTTC. It yields the protein CASSLDLAGGEYGYTF.

A single count supports this clonotype. The chain couples TRBV7-4 to TRBJ1-2; D remains unclear. The CDR3 spans 16 residues. From germline, CDR1 is SGHVT and CDR2 SQSDAQ. Trimming shortened V by 1 base and J by 0 bases, and 12 bases separated the two germline ends. The CDR3 DNA sequence: TGTGCCAGCAGCTTAGTATCCGGCAAAGCTAACTATGGCTACACCTTC. Amino acids: CASSLVSGKANYGYTF.

This clonotype showed up just a few times. This CDR3 is CASSETVGYTEAFF. The CDR3 nucleotides are TGTGCCAGCAGCGAGACAGTGGGTTACACTGAAGCTTTCTTT. The genes are TRBV7-9 and TRBJ1-1; the D gene is possibly TRBD1 (5 bases). V was pared by 5 bases and J by 3 bases, with 13 bases between. Germline CDR1 reads SEHNR; CDR2 reads FQNEAQ (reference sequence). This CDR3 has 14 amino acids. Together with reference TRBV7-9 and TRBJ1-1, the CDR3 gives the full variable domain: DTGVSQNPRHKITKRGQNVTFRCDPISEHNRLYWYRQTLGQGPEFLTYFQNEAQLEKSRLLSDRFSAERPKGSFSTLEIQRTEQGDSAMYLCASSETVGYTEAFFGQGTRLTVV.

This clonotype has a handful of counts. The chain couples TRBV5-1 to TRBJ1-2, with 8 bases aligning to TRBD1. CDR1 is SGHRS and CDR2 is YFSETQ in the germline V gene. V gave up 2 bases and J gave up 2 bases; unmatched junction bases: 5. The CDR3 totals 15 residues. The CDR3 sequence: CASSFLDRENYGYTF. CDR3 bases: TGCGCCAGCAGCTTTTTGGACAGGGAGAACTATGGCTACACCTTC.

The gene calls are TRBV20-1 and TRBJ1-1; D gene ambiguous. V was trimmed by 3 bases and J by 6 bases, leaving 14 bases between them. Germline CDR1 reads DFQATT; CDR2 reads SNEGSKA (reference sequence). The CDR3 totals 13 residues. Written as DNA, the CDR3 is TGCAGTGCTAGCCCGGGTCTTAGTGCTGAAGCTTTCTTT. It specifies CSASPGLSAEAFF.

The chain has TRBV6-1 and TRBJ1-5, with no clear D. Between the trimmed V and J ends, which lost 4 bases and 3 bases, there was a span of 10 bases. This CDR3 has 14 amino acids. Germline CDR1 is MNHNS and CDR2 is SASEGT. The CDR3 here is CASSAGLLNQPQHF. The CDR3 coding sequence is TGTGCCAGCAGTGCTGGGTTACTCAATCAGCCCCAGCATTTT.

This rearrangement joins TRBV20-1 to TRBJ2-3; TRBD2 is a possible D gene (6 bases). The CDR3 covers 14 residues. With 3 bases removed from V and 1 base from J, the gap between germline ends came to 11 bases. Germline CDR1 DFQATT, CDR2 SNEGSKA (reference sequence). The CDR3: CSASFERGTDTQYF. In nucleotides, the CDR3 is TGCAGTGCTAGCTTCGAGCGGGGCACAGATACGCAGTATTTT.

The DNA for the CDR3 is TGTGCCAGCAGCCTGGGCGAAGCGAGATATGGCTACACCTTC. As protein: CASSLGEARYGYTF. The gene calls are TRBV7-3 and TRBJ1-2; D gene uncertain. Trimming removed 5 bases at V and 5 bases at J, with 15 bases between. In germline, CDR1 is SGHTA, CDR2 FQGTGA. The CDR3 spans 14 residues.

This clonotype was found many times. The chain combines TRBV11-1 with TRBJ2-7; D is possibly TRBD1 (6 bases). V was shortened by 3 bases and J by 3 bases, with 15 bases between the two germline ends. Germline assignment: CDR1 SGHAT and CDR2 FQDESV (reference sequence). This CDR3 is built from 15 residues. CDR3 protein: CASSFNRDKDYEQYF. The CDR3, as DNA: TGTGCCAGCAGCTTTAACCGGGACAAAGACTACGAGCAGTACTTC.

The chain is built from TRBV7-3 and TRBJ2-3; 8 bases agree with TRBD2. Germline V lookup: CDR1 SGHTA, CDR2 FQGTGA. Germline trimming cut 2 bases from V and 5 bases from J; bases unmatched to any gene: 6. This CDR3 has 15 residues. CDR3 loop: CASSLAGTRGDTQYF. The CDR3 DNA follows: TGTGCCAGCAGCTTAGCCGGGACTAGAGGAGATACGCAGTATTTT.

This clonotype has more than one count but fewer than ten. V gene TRBV11-2 combines with J gene TRBJ2-7; weak D call: TRBD1 (6 bases). V was trimmed by 5 bases and J by 2 bases, leaving 13 bases between them. Germline V CDR1 and CDR2: SGHAT, FQNNGV. This CDR3 contains 14 residues. CDR3 nucleotide sequence: TGTGCCAGCAGCGTCCGGGACACAGCCTACGAGCAGTACTTC. This codes for CASSVRDTAYEQYF.

The chain combines TRBV19 with TRBJ2-1; TRBD2 agrees at 13 bases. CDR1 and CDR2 from the germline V gene are LNHDA and SQIVND (reference sequence). With V trimmed by 5 bases and J by 2 bases, 12 bases remained unmatched. The CDR3 spans 19 residues. Here the CDR3 DNA reads TGTGCCAGTAGTGTGAGGGGGACTAGCGGGGAGAGACCCTACAATGAGCAGTTCTTC. It yields the protein CASSVRGTSGERPYNEQFF.

J is TRBJ1-3 and V is TRBV7-6; D not certain. The CDR3 runs to 16 residues. V lost 0 bases to trimming and J lost 5 bases, with 14 bases between them. The germline CDR1 and CDR2 sequences are SGHVS and FNYEAQ. The CDR3 region is CASSLASVGQRNTIYF. The CDR3, as DNA: TGTGCCAGCAGCTTAGCGTCGGTCGGTCAGAGAAACACCATATATTTT.

This clonotype was seen a few times. The gene calls are TRBV7-9 and TRBJ1-1; a possible D gene is TRBD1 (5 bases). Germline loops: CDR1 SEHNR, CDR2 FQNEAQ (reference sequence). The CDR3 runs 14 residues. V was shortened by 5 bases and J by 1 base, with 11 bases between the two germline ends. The CDR3 DNA is TGTGCCAGCAGCCCTTGGGACTCGAACACTGAAGCTTTCTTT. Residues: CASSPWDSNTEAFF. Full variable domain (remainder filled in from reference TRBV7-9 and TRBJ1-1): DTGVSQNPRHKITKRGQNVTFRCDPISEHNRLYWYRQTLGQGPEFLTYFQNEAQLEKSRLLSDRFSAERPKGSFSTLEIQRTEQGDSAMYLCASSPWDSNTEAFFGQGTRLTVV.

This clonotype was seen only a few times. The chain recombines TRBV5-1 with TRBJ2-3, with D maybe TRBD1 (6 bases). This CDR3 spans 16 amino acids. Trimming left V 3 bases short and J 6 bases short, with 20 bases between. Germline CDR1 and CDR2: SGHRS and YFSETQ. CDR3 in DNA: TGCGCCAGCAGCTCCGACGTGTCAGGGGAAGGGGATACGCAGTATTTT. Protein product: CASSSDVSGEGDTQYF.

The chain employs TRBV10-3 and TRBJ2-1; possibly TRBD2 for D (5 bases). CDR3 length equals 13 residues. V lost 7 bases and J lost 5, with 12 bases in between. Germline V lookup: CDR1 ENHRY, CDR2 SYGVKD. CDR3 loop: CAIKGSGNNEQFF. The CDR3 DNA sequence: TGTGCCATCAAGGGCTCGGGGAACAATGAGCAGTTCTTC.

This chain joins TRBV28 and TRBJ1-1; D gene unclear. The V end was cut by 0 bases, the J end by 3 bases, with 11 bases between. The CDR3 is 15 amino acids. CDR1 and CDR2 from the germline V gene are MDHEN and SYDVKM. The CDR3 region is CASSLWQDRHTEAFF. CDR3 bases: TGTGCCAGCAGTTTATGGCAGGATCGGCACACTGAAGCTTTCTTT.

The chain combines TRBV6-6 with TRBJ2-1, with D perhaps matching TRBD1 (6 bases). V was clipped by 5 bases and J by 13 bases, with 12 bases between them. This CDR3 has 11 amino acids. Germline V gene sequence: CDR1 MNHNY, CDR2 SVGAGI (reference sequence). In nucleotides, the CDR3 is TGTGCCAGCAGTCACAGGGTCGCTCAGTTCTTC. It translates to CASSHRVAQFF.

This clonotype was seen many times. CDR3 coding DNA: TGTGCCAGCAGTTTAACAGGGACCTATGGCTACACCTTC. Its translation is CASSLTGTYGYTF. The J gene is TRBJ1-2, the V gene TRBV28, with D tentatively TRBD1 (6 bases). Germline CDR1 MDHEN, CDR2 SYDVKM. V lost 2 bases and J 4 bases, leaving 8 bases between the germline ends. This CDR3 has 13 residues.

This clonotype was seen more than once but under ten times. V is TRBV7-6 and J is TRBJ1-3; 7 bases align to TRBD1. V was clipped by 4 bases and J by 0 bases; unmatched bases: 6. Germline V gene sequence: CDR1 SGHVS, CDR2 FNYEAQ. The CDR3 runs 16 residues. CDR3 in amino acids: CASSSTGPSSGNTIYF. DNA for the CDR3: TGTGCCAGCAGCTCGACAGGGCCCAGCTCTGGAAACACCATATATTTT.

This clonotype was detected only a few times. The CDR3 is CASSSYSYSPLHF. The CDR3 DNA reads as TGTGCCAGCAGCTCCTACAGCTATTCACCCCTCCACTTT. The V call is TRBV7-3, the J call TRBJ1-6, with D hard to call. The CDR3 contains 13 residues. V gave up 4 bases and J gave up 8 bases, with 9 bases separating them. The germline gives CDR1 SGHTA, CDR2 FQGTGA. Filled out from reference TRBV7-3 and TRBJ1-6, the complete variable domain reads GAGVSQTPSNKVTEKGKYVELRCDPISGHTALYWYRQSLGQGPEFLIYFQGTGAADDSGLPNDRFFAVRPEGSVSTLKIQRTERGDSAVYLCASSSYSYSPLHFGNGTRLTVT.

The chain carries TRBV10-3 and TRBJ1-1; D perhaps matches TRBD1 (6 bases). In germline, CDR1 is ENHRY, CDR2 SYGVKD. This CDR3 has 17 amino acids. Trimming shortened V by 2 bases and J by 6 bases, and 22 bases separated the two germline ends. The CDR3 sequence is CAISEPFRGPRRPEAFF. The CDR3 bases are TGTGCCATCAGTGAGCCCTTCAGGGGCCCTCGTCGGCCTGAAGCTTTCTTT.

This clonotype appeared many times. The chain has TRBV7-2 and TRBJ2-3, with 10 bases aligning to TRBD2. J lost 1 base, V lost 5 bases, and 3 bases had no gene match. The CDR3 extends over 15 amino acids. The germline V gene has CDR1 SGHTA and CDR2 FQGNSA. The CDR3 nucleotides read TGTGCCAGCAGCCGTAGCGGGGGGCGCACAGATACGCAGTATTTT. It translates to CASSRSGGRTDTQYF.

This clonotype appeared a few times. CDR3 bases: TGTGCCAGTAGTATCTTAGAGACAGGGTCGGCTCAGCCCCAGCATTTT. Translated, it gives CASSILETGSAQPQHF. V is TRBV19 and J is TRBJ1-5; 7 bases are a match to TRBD1. Germline-derived CDR1 and CDR2 are LNHDA and SQIVND (reference sequence). The CDR3 is made up of 16 amino acids. Trimming at V came to 3 bases and at J to 6 bases, leaving 11 bases not matched to a gene.

V gene TRBV20-1 combines with J gene TRBJ1-6; no firm D call. The CDR3 extends over 14 amino acids. Trimming took 6 bases from V and 5 from J, leaving 14 bases between them. The germline V gene encodes CDR1 DFQATT and CDR2 SNEGSKA (reference sequence). As DNA, the CDR3 is TGCAGTGCAGAGGCTCCCTTCAATAATTCACCCCTCCACTTT. It specifies CSAEAPFNNSPLHF.

The chain recombines TRBV29-1 with TRBJ1-3; no clear D gene. CDR3 length: 12 residues. Germline V gene data show CDR1 as SQVTM and CDR2 as ANQGSEA. The ends were cut back, 5 bases at V and 0 bases at J, with 5 bases in the middle. The CDR3 nucleotides are TGCAGCGTTACCCTCTCTGGAAACACCATATATTTT. Translating gives CSVTLSGNTIYF.